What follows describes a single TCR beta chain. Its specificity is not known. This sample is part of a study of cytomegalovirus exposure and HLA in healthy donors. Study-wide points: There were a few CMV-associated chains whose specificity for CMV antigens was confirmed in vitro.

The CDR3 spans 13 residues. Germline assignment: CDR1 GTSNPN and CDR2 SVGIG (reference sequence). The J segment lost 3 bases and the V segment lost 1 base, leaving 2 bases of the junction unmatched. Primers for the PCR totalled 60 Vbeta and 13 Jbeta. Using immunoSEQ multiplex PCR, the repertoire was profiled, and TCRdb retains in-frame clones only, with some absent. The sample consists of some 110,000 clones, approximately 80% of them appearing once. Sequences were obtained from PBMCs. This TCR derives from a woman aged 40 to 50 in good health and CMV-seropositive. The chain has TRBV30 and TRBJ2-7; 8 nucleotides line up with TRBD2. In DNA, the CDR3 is TGTGCCTGGAGTGCGGGACTAGGCTACGAGCAGTACTTC. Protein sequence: CAWSAGLGYEQYF.